Listed below are T cell receptor beta chains from one sample, sequenced in a study of T cell responses to AZD1222 COVID-19 vaccine. Generated by immunoSEQ multiplex PCR, the TCRdb table keeps only in-frame clones and is missing some. The table lists tens of thousands of clones, more than 75% of them singletons, with roughly 17% in the top ten. The sequencing here drew on peripheral blood, taken on day 0 of AZD1222 vaccination. These receptor sequences come from an adult in good health. CDR3s include the opening cysteine and the closing phenylalanine or tryptophan. A D gene is named only where the DNA matches it firmly. Size is stated for part of the rows, as once, few or many counts, or as a class when the clone is expanded.

v_call	clone_size	d_call	j_call	cdr3_aa	cdr3_nt
TRBV30	-	TRBD1	TRBJ1-5	CAWGDSRNQPQHF	TGTGCCTGGGGGGACAGCAGGAATCAGCCCCAGCATTTT
TRBV5-4	-	-	TRBJ2-1	CASSLQQGGNEQFF	TGTGCCAGCAGCTTGCAACAGGGAGGAAATGAGCAGTTCTTC
TRBV27	few	-	TRBJ2-5	CASSLLGGSPVETQYF	TGTGCCAGCAGTCTCCTCGGTGGGAGTCCCGTGGAGACCCAGTACTTC
TRBV6-5	-	-	TRBJ1-5	CATQGSNQPQHF	TGTGCCACACAGGGTAGCAATCAGCCCCAGCATTTT
TRBV2	-	TRBD1	TRBJ1-4	CASSELGGPTNEKLFF	TGTGCCAGCAGTGAATTAGGGGGCCCTACTAATGAAAAACTGTTTTTT
TRBV19	-	-	TRBJ1-5	CASRDGAAGSQPQHF	TGTGCCAGCCGGGACGGTGCAGCCGGTAGTCAGCCCCAGCATTTT
TRBV21-1	-	-	TRBJ2-2	CASSKEFDWARYTGELFF	TGTGCCAGCAGCAAAGAGTTTGACTGGGCCAGATACACCGGGGAGCTGTTTTTT
TRBV12-3/TRBV12-4	-	TRBD1	TRBJ1-1	CASRQTGAEAFF	TGTGCCAGCAGACAGACAGGGGCTGAAGCTTTCTTT
TRBV5-8	-	-	TRBJ1-1	CASSLLRNTEAFF	TGTGCCAGCAGCTTGTTACGGAACACTGAAGCTTTCTTT
TRBV30	-	-	TRBJ1-2	CAWSERLGGYTF	TGTGCCTGGAGTGAACGGTTGGGCGGCTACACCTTC
TRBV4-2	-	TRBD2	TRBJ2-6	CASSPPTSGSSRGANVLTF	TGTGCCAGCAGCCCGCCGACTAGCGGGAGTTCCCGTGGGGCCAACGTCCTGACTTTC
TRBV6-2/TRBV6-3	-	TRBD1	TRBJ1-2	CASSQIAQGGRGYTF	TGTGCCAGCAGCCAAATCGCTCAGGGGGGTCGTGGCTACACCTTC
TRBV24-1	once	-	TRBJ2-1	CATSDRPMRSEQFF	TGTGCCACCAGTGATCGTCCCATGAGGAGTGAGCAGTTCTTC
TRBV11-3	-	TRBD2	TRBJ2-7	CASSLDGRGGLYEQYF	TGTGCCAGCAGCCTCGACGGGCGGGGGGGCCTCTACGAGCAGTACTTC
TRBV29-1	once	-	TRBJ1-5	CSVAGQGGQPQHF	TGCAGCGTTGCGGGGCAGGGCGGTCAGCCCCAGCATTTT
TRBV10-1	-	TRBD2	TRBJ2-3	CASSTSGIDTDTQYF	TGCGCCAGCAGCACTAGCGGGATCGACACAGATACGCAGTATTTT
TRBV27	-	-	TRBJ2-1	CASKPHRSYNEQFF	TGTGCCAGCAAACCTCACCGCTCCTACAATGAGCAGTTCTTC
TRBV5-6	-	-	TRBJ1-5	CASSLMSRGIQPQHF	TGTGCCAGCAGCTTGATGTCCAGGGGAATTCAGCCCCAGCATTTT
TRBV27	-	-	TRBJ1-6	CASSFTAPSVPLHF	TGTGCCAGCAGTTTTACCGCCCCTAGTGTACCCCTCCACTTT
TRBV11-3	-	-	TRBJ1-2	CASSLGQTLNYGYTF	TGTGCCAGCAGCTTAGGTCAGACCTTAAACTATGGCTACACCTTC
TRBV4-1	-	-	TRBJ1-5	CASSQEPRGWQPQHF	TGCGCCAGCAGCCAAGAACCGCGGGGCTGGCAGCCCCAGCATTTT
TRBV6-6	-	-	TRBJ1-1	CASSYSAEGEAFF	TGTGCCAGCAGTTACTCGGCCGAGGGTGAAGCTTTCTTT
TRBV9	-	-	TRBJ2-7	CASSFRADYEQYF	TGTGCCAGCAGCTTCCGGGCCGACTACGAGCAGTACTTC
TRBV27	-	TRBD2	TRBJ2-1	CASSLSQGLAGVGEQFF	TGTGCCAGCAGTTTATCGCAGGGACTAGCGGGAGTTGGAGAGCAGTTCTTC
TRBV3-1/TRBV3-2	-	TRBD2	TRBJ2-7	CASSQEIWTSSYEQYF	TGTGCCAGCAGCCAAGAGATCTGGACTAGCAGCTACGAGCAGTACTTC
TRBV23-1	-	TRBD1	TRBJ1-5	CASSQLVTGYFGQPQHF	TGCGCCAGCAGTCAATTGGTGACAGGGTATTTTGGTCAGCCCCAGCATTTT
TRBV7-2	-	TRBD2	TRBJ2-7	CASSWGGAAGAGEQYF	TGTGCCAGCAGCTGGGGAGGAGCAGCGGGAGCGGGAGAGCAGTACTTC
TRBV2	-	-	TRBJ1-2	CASRPADGYGYTF	TGTGCCAGCAGACCGGCCGACGGTTATGGCTACACCTTC
TRBV4-1	-	-	TRBJ2-7	CASSQARGGMSYEQYF	TGCGCCAGCAGCCAAGCGAGAGGGGGGATGTCCTACGAGCAGTACTTC
TRBV6-5	-	-	TRBJ2-3	CASSFSDTQYF	TGTGCCAGCAGCTTTTCGGATACGCAGTATTTT
TRBV9	-	-	TRBJ1-6	CASSVGGEMGSPLHF	TGTGCCAGCAGCGTAGGGGGGGAAATGGGATCACCCCTCCACTTT
TRBV19	many	TRBD2	TRBJ2-7	CASIGGSGGSKQYF	TGTGCCAGTATCGGAGGGAGCGGGGGGTCGAAGCAGTACTTC
TRBV6-6	-	-	TRBJ1-1	CASSYSKGGPNTEAFF	TGTGCCAGCAGTTACTCGAAAGGGGGGCCTAACACTGAAGCTTTCTTT
TRBV7-9	-	TRBD2	TRBJ2-1	CASSLPPRLAGGYNEQFF	TGTGCCAGCAGCTTACCCCCAAGACTAGCGGGGGGGTACAATGAGCAGTTCTTC
TRBV4-1	-	TRBD1	TRBJ2-7	CASSQKGQGDYEQYF	TGCGCCAGCAGCCAAAAAGGACAGGGGGACTACGAGCAGTACTTC
TRBV6-2/TRBV6-3	-	-	TRBJ2-3	CASSYLGGPADTQYF	TGTGCCAGCAGTTACTTAGGTGGGCCCGCAGATACGCAGTATTTT
TRBV5-6	-	TRBD1	TRBJ1-2	CASSYRTGGNYGYTF	TGTGCCAGCAGCTACCGGACAGGGGGCAACTATGGCTACACCTTC
TRBV12-3/TRBV12-4	-	-	TRBJ1-1	CASSLFGREAFF	TGTGCCAGCAGTTTGTTTGGCAGAGAAGCTTTCTTT
TRBV28	-	TRBD1	TRBJ2-3	CASSSYRGPTDTQYF	TGTGCCAGCAGTTCCTACAGGGGGCCGACAGATACGCAGTATTTT
TRBV12-5	-	-	TRBJ1-1	CASGLAPYTEAFF	TGTGCTAGTGGTTTGGCACCCTACACTGAAGCTTTCTTT
TRBV5-1	-	TRBD2	TRBJ2-3	CASSWTSGTDTQYF	TGCGCCAGCAGCTGGACTAGCGGCACAGATACGCAGTATTTT
TRBV5-1	-	TRBD2	TRBJ2-7	CASRVQAGVYEQYF	TGCGCCAGCCGCGTGCAAGCGGGGGTCTACGAGCAGTACTTC
TRBV19	once	-	TRBJ1-1	CASSSGSGADTEAFF	TGTGCCAGTAGTTCAGGATCGGGGGCGGACACTGAAGCTTTCTTT
TRBV7-3	-	-	TRBJ2-6	CASSSTGTYSGANVLTF	TGTGCCAGCAGCTCCACCGGGACATACTCTGGGGCCAACGTCCTGACTTTC
TRBV5-8	once	TRBD2	TRBJ2-3	CASSLGLAVGTDTQYF	TGTGCCAGCAGCTTGGGCCTAGCGGTGGGGACAGATACGCAGTATTTT
TRBV9	once	TRBD2	TRBJ2-3	CASSVSGRAVDTQYF	TGTGCCAGCAGCGTAAGCGGGAGGGCCGTAGATACGCAGTATTTT
TRBV4-1	-	-	TRBJ2-1	CASSLIDHGRSNEQFF	TGCGCCAGCAGCCTGATAGACCACGGTCGATCGAATGAGCAGTTCTTC